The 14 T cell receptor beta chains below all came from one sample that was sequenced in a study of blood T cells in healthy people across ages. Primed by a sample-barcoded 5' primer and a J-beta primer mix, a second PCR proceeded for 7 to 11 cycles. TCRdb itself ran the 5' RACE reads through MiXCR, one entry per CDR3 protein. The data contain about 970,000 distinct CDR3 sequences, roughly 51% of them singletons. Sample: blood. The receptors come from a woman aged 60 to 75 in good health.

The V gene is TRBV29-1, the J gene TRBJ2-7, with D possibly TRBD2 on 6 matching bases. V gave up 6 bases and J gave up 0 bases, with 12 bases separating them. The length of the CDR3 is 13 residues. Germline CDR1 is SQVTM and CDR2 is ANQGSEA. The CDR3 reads CSVSGVSSYEQYF. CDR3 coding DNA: TGCAGCGTCTCGGGGGTGAGCTCCTACGAGCAGTACTTC.

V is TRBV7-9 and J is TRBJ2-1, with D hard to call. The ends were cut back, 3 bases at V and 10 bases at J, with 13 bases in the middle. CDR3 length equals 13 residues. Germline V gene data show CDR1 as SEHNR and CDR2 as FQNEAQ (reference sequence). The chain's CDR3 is CASSFGDRREQFF. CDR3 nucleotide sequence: TGTGCCAGCAGCTTTGGAGACCGACGGGAGCAGTTCTTC.

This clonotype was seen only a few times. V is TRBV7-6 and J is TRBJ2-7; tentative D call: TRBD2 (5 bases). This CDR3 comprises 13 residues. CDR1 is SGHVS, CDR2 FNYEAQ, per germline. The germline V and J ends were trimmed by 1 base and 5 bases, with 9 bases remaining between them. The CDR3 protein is CASSLVIGNEQYF. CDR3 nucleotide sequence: TGTGCCAGCAGCTTAGTGATCGGGAACGAGCAGTACTTC.

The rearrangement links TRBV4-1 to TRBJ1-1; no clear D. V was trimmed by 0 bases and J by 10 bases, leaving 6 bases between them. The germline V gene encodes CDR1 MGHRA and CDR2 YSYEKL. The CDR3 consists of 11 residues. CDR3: CASSQERRAFF. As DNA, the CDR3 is TGCGCCAGCAGCCAAGAAAGGAGAGCTTTCTTT.

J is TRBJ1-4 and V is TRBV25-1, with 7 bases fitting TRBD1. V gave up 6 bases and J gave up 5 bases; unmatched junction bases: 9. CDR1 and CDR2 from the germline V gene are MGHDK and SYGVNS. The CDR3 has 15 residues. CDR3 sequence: CASSPRDSTNEKLFF. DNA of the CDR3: TGTGCCAGCAGCCCTCGGGACAGCACCAATGAAAAACTGTTTTTT. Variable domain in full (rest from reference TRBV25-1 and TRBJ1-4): EADIYQTPRYLVIGTGKKITLECSQTMGHDKMYWYQQDPGMELHLIHYSYGVNSTEKGDLSSESTVSRIRTEHFPLTLESARPSHTSQYLCASSPRDSTNEKLFFGSGTQLSVL.

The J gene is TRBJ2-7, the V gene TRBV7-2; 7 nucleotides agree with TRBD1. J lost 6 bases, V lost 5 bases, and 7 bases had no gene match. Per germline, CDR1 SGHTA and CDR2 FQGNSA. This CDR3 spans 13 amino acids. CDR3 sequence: CASSPRSGGEQYF. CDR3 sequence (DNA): TGTGCCAGCAGCCCAAGGTCAGGGGGCGAGCAGTACTTC.

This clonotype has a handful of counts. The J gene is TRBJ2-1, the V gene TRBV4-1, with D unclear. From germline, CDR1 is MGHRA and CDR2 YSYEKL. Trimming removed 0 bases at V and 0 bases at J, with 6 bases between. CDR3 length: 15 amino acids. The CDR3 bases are TGCGCCAGCAGCCAAGATGACTCCTCCTACAATGAGCAGTTCTTC. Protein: CASSQDDSSYNEQFF.

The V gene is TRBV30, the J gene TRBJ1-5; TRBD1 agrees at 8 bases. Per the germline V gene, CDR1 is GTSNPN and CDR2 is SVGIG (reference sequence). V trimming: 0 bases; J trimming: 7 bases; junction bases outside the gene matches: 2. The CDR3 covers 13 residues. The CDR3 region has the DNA TGTGCCTGGAGTGTGACAGGGGTACAGCCCCAGCATTTT. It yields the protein CAWSVTGVQPQHF. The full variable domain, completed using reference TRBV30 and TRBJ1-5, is SQTIHQWPATLVQPVGSPLSLECTVEGTSNPNLYWYRQAAGRGLQLLFYSVGIGQISSEVPQNLSASRPQDRQFILSSKKLLLSDSGFYLCAWSVTGVQPQHFGDGTRLSIL.

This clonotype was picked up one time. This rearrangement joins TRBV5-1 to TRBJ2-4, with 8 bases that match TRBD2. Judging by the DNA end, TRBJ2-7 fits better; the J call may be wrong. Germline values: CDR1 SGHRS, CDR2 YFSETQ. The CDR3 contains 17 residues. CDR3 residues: CASSLQSGLVASYEQYF. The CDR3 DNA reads TGCGCCAGCAGCTTGCAATCGGGACTAGTCGCCTCCTACGAGCAGTACTTC.

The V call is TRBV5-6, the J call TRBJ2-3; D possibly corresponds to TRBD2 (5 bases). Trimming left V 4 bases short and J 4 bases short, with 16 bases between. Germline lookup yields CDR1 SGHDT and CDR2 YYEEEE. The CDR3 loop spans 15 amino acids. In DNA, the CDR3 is TGTGCCAGCAGCATCCGGACTCCTCGGTCAGATACGCAGTATTTT. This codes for CASSIRTPRSDTQYF.

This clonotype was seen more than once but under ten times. The chain's CDR3 is CASSSGQGPNTEAFF. The CDR3, as DNA: TGCGCCAGCAGCTCGGGACAGGGACCGAACACTGAAGCTTTCTTT. V usage is TRBV5-1 and J usage is TRBJ1-1; 9 bases map to TRBD1. Germline V gene lookup returns CDR1 SGHRS and CDR2 YFSETQ. This CDR3 region has 15 residues. The junction had 4 bases not matched to a gene; V was cut back by 3 bases and J by 1 base.

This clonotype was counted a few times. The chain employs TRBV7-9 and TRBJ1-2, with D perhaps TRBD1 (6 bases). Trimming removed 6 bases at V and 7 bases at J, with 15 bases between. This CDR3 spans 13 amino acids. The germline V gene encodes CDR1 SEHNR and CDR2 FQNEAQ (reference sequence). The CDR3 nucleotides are TGTGCCAGCAGTCAAAACAGGGAGCGTGGCTACACCTTC. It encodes CASSQNRERGYTF.

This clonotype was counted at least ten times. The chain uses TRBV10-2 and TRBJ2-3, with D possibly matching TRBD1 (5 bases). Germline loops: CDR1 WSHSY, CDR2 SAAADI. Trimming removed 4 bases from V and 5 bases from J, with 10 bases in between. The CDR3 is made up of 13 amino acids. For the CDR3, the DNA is TGCGCCAGCAGTGTTCAGGGTCGAGATACGCAGTATTTT. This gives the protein CASSVQGRDTQYF.

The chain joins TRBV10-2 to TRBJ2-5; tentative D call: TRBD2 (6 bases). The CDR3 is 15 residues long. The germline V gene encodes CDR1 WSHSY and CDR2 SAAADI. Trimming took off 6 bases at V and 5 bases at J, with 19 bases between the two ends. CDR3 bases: TGCGCCAGCAGACGCCAGACTAGACGATGGGAGACCCAGTACTTC. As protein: CASRRQTRRWETQYF.